The 20 T cell receptor beta chains below all came from one sample that was sequenced in a study of T cell repertoires in cytomegalovirus infection. Their recognized antigens are unknown. TCRdb itself ran the reads through MiXCR, one entry per CDR3 protein. The sample lists about 140,000 distinct CDR3 sequences, roughly a third occurring once. Sequenced material: CD8+ T cells from cultured PBMCs, taken from culture after CMV antigen stimulation. The receptors here all came from a human donor in good health (CMV status not recorded). Some clones in this sample may be carry-over from other donors' samples.

This clonotype showed up just a few times. The chain couples TRBV20-1 to TRBJ2-7; 7 nucleotides match TRBD2. The ends lost 2 bases at V and 2 bases at J; junction bases unmatched: 3. Germline assignment: CDR1 DFQATT and CDR2 SNEGSKA (reference sequence). This CDR3 is built from 13 residues. CDR3 DNA: TGCAGTGCTAGAAGCGGGGAGGCCTACGAGCAGTACTTC. The encoded protein is CSARSGEAYEQYF.

In this sample, this clonotype turned up a few times. This sequence joins TRBV7-8 and TRBJ2-3; TRBD1 agrees at 9 bases. CDR1 is SGHVS and CDR2 is FQNEAQ in the germline V gene. Losses at the gene ends were 4 bases for V and 2 bases for J; bases not matched to a gene: 7. This CDR3 is 16 amino acids long. The CDR3 DNA reads TGTGCCAGCAGCTCCACCGGGACAGGGTACACAGATACGCAGTATTTT. It specifies CASSSTGTGYTDTQYF. The whole variable domain, filled in from reference TRBV7-8 and TRBJ2-3, reads GAGVSQSPRYKVAKRGQDVALRCDPISGHVSLFWYQQALGQGPEFLTYFQNEAQLDKSGLPSDRFFAERPEGSVSTLKIQRTQQEDSAVYLCASSSTGTGYTDTQYFGPGTRLTVL.

This clonotype was detected a few times. This chain uses TRBV6-6 with TRBJ2-7; D might be TRBD2 (6 bases). This CDR3 spans 14 amino acids. CDR1 and CDR2 from the germline V gene are MNHNY and SVGAGI (reference sequence). Trimming took off 0 bases at V and 5 bases at J, with 11 bases between the two ends. DNA of the CDR3: TGTGCCAGCAGTTACTCGGGGGGATTTGACGAGCAGTACTTC. Translation: CASSYSGGFDEQYF.

CDR3: CASSPLWREAFF. The CDR3 DNA reads as TGTGCCAGCAGCCCCCTCTGGAGGGAAGCTTTCTTT. V gene TRBV7-2 combines with J gene TRBJ1-1; D remains ambiguous. CDR3 length: 12 amino acids. V gave up 5 bases and J gave up 8 bases, with 12 bases separating them. In germline, CDR1 is SGHTA, CDR2 FQGNSA. Looking up the rest from reference TRBV7-2 and TRBJ1-1 gives the full variable domain: GAGVSQSPSNKVTEKGKDVELRCDPISGHTALYWYRQSLGQGLEFLIYFQGNSAPDKSGLPSDRFSAERTGGSVSTLTIQRTQQEDSAVYLCASSPLWREAFFGQGTRLTVV.

There are a few counts of this clonotype. V and J are TRBV10-3 and TRBJ1-1; 8 positions match TRBD1. The germline V gene has CDR1 ENHRY and CDR2 SYGVKD. This CDR3 region has 14 residues. V gave up 4 bases and J gave up 3 bases; unmatched junction bases: 4. CDR3 nucleotides: TGTGCCATCAGTGTGGGGGACAGGTACACTGAAGCTTTCTTT. It codes for CAISVGDRYTEAFF.

The V call is TRBV27, the J call TRBJ2-5, with a possible D match to TRBD2 (6 bases). This CDR3 region has 16 residues. V lost 0 bases and J 5 bases, leaving 16 bases between the germline ends. The V gene's germline CDR1 is MNHEY and CDR2 SMNVEV (reference sequence). The CDR3 region is CASSLSRGEAWETQYF. The DNA of the CDR3 is TGTGCCAGCAGTTTATCGAGAGGGGAGGCGTGGGAGACCCAGTACTTC.

The sample holds a few counts of this clonotype. V gene TRBV27 combines with J gene TRBJ1-1; 9 bases map to TRBD1. The CDR3 is made up of 14 amino acids. The junction had 5 bases not matched to a gene; V was cut back by 3 bases and J by 6 bases. Germline V gene sequence: CDR1 MNHEY, CDR2 SMNVEV (reference sequence). CDR3 in DNA: TGTGCCAGCAGTTTCGTACAGGGGGCCCCTGAAGCTTTCTTT. It encodes CASSFVQGAPEAFF.

This clonotype was seen repeatedly, ten times or more. CDR3 in amino acids: CASSQEEGVHEQYF. CDR3 coding DNA: TGCGCCAGCAGCCAAGAAGAGGGGGTACACGAGCAGTACTTC. The genes are TRBV4-1 and TRBJ2-7; D might be TRBD1 (6 bases). Trimming took off 0 bases at V and 5 bases at J, with 11 bases between the two ends. CDR3 length: 14 amino acids. The germline gives CDR1 MGHRA, CDR2 YSYEKL.

With regard to this clonotype: The junction does not match germline at one end; this may be a read error. The chain is built from TRBV12-3 or TRBV12-4 and TRBJ2-6; 7 bases align to TRBD1. The CDR3 contains 14 residues. CDR3 region: CASRQGSGANVPTF. As DNA, the CDR3 is TGTGCCAGCAGACAGGGGTCTGGGGCCAACGTCCCGACTTTC.

V and J are TRBV11-3 and TRBJ1-1, with D maybe TRBD1 (5 bases). The CDR3 is 14 amino acids. The V end was cut by 2 bases, the J end by 3 bases, with 10 bases between. The germline gives CDR1 SGHNT, CDR2 YENEEA. The DNA for the CDR3 is TGTGCCAGCAGCTTATCAGGGACCCACACTGAAGCTTTCTTT. This encodes CASSLSGTHTEAFF.

The chain combines TRBV29-1 with TRBJ2-3, with unresolved D. The CDR3 is 10 residues long. The germline V gene encodes CDR1 SQVTM and CDR2 ANQGSEA. V lost 4 bases and J lost 3, with 2 bases in between. The CDR3 DNA sequence: TGCAGCGTTGCAACAGATACGCAGTATTTT. It encodes CSVATDTQYF.

Only a few counts were recorded for this clonotype. The V and J genes are TRBV11-2 and TRBJ2-1; 10 bases agree with TRBD2. This CDR3 is 16 amino acids long. Unmatched junction bases numbered 7, after V lost 5 bases and J lost 3 bases. Germline lookup yields CDR1 SGHAT and CDR2 FQNNGV. CDR3 sequence reads: CASSLTSGVVYNEQFF. Here the CDR3 DNA reads TGTGCCAGCAGCCTAACTAGCGGGGTAGTCTACAATGAGCAGTTCTTC.

This chain connects TRBV7-9 to TRBJ1-4; D is unresolved. V was shortened by 6 bases and J by 6 bases, with 8 bases between the two germline ends. Germline CDR1 reads SEHNR; CDR2 reads FQNEAQ (reference sequence). The CDR3 spans 12 residues. The CDR3 DNA reads as TGTGCCAGCAGAGGGATAGATGAAAAACTGTTTTTT. Translating gives CASRGIDEKLFF. Complete variable domain (other parts from reference TRBV7-9 and TRBJ1-4): DTGVSQNPRHKITKRGQNVTFRCDPISEHNRLYWYRQTLGQGPEFLTYFQNEAQLEKSRLLSDRFSAERPKGSFSTLEIQRTEQGDSAMYLCASRGIDEKLFFGSGTQLSVL.

This chain joins TRBV20-1 and TRBJ2-1; maybe TRBD2 (5 bases). The CDR3 covers 16 residues. Trimming shortened V by 0 bases and J by 5 bases, and 17 bases separated the two germline ends. The germline V gene has CDR1 DFQATT and CDR2 SNEGSKA (reference sequence). CDR3 sequence reads: CSARDPYPTGNNEQFF. The DNA of the CDR3 is TGCAGTGCTAGAGATCCCTACCCCACCGGGAACAATGAGCAGTTCTTC.

CDR3 amino acids: CSAEDYRDAQETQYF. The CDR3 coding sequence is TGCAGTGCCGAAGACTACCGGGACGCACAAGAGACCCAGTACTTC. The chain has TRBV20-1 and TRBJ2-5; TRBD1 or TRBD2 may be the D gene (5 bases each). Germline-derived CDR1 and CDR2 are DFQATT and SNEGSKA (reference sequence). The V and J ends lost 6 bases and 2 bases respectively, with 19 bases between them. There are 15 residues in the CDR3.

J is TRBJ2-7 and V is TRBV12-3 or TRBV12-4; D call uncertain. The ends were cut back, 5 bases at V and 5 bases at J, with 10 bases in the middle. This CDR3 comprises 12 residues. The CDR3 bases are TGTGCCAGCAGTCCAACCCCCGACGAGCAGTACTTC. It specifies CASSPTPDEQYF.

The J gene is TRBJ1-2, the V gene TRBV12-3 or TRBV12-4; D unclear. The length of the CDR3 is 16 residues. V shed 6 bases and J shed 0 bases, with 17 bases lying between them. CDR3 sequence (DNA): TGTGCCAGCAGCCCGATGGCAGTGCCCGCTAACTATGGCTACACCTTC. Translation: CASSPMAVPANYGYTF.

The chain recombines TRBV18 with TRBJ1-2; 8 bases align to TRBD1. With 3 bases clipped from V and 6 bases from J, the junction kept 6 bases outside the gene matches. The CDR3 has 14 residues. Germline CDR1 and CDR2: KGHSH and LQKENI. The CDR3 is CASSPGQGVDGYTF. For the CDR3, the DNA is TGTGCCAGCTCACCCGGACAGGGAGTTGATGGCTACACCTTC.

This rearrangement joins TRBV12-5 to TRBJ2-7; no clear D. The CDR3 is 11 amino acids. Germline CDR1 reads LGHNT; CDR2 reads FRNRAP. The V gene lost 7 bases and the J gene lost 4 bases, with 8 bases spanning the gap. The CDR3 DNA follows: TGTGCTAGTGCCGAGTCGTACGAGCAGTACTTC. Translation: CASAESYEQYF.

The rearrangement links TRBV7-2 to TRBJ2-6; the match to TRBD1 covers 8 bases. V shed 5 bases and J 4 bases; nucleotides not matched to a gene: 10. The CDR3 loop spans 17 amino acids. Germline V gene lookup returns CDR1 SGHTA and CDR2 FQGNSA. The CDR3: CASSRRDRLRGANVLTF. CDR3 sequence (DNA): TGTGCCAGCAGCCGACGGGACAGGCTTAGAGGGGCCAACGTCCTGACTTTC.